This TCR beta chain was documented in a study of PD-L1 blockade in urothelial cancer. Data came from immunoSEQ multiplex PCR; TCRdb stores just in-frame clones and leaves some out. The sample has approximately 51,000 clones, roughly 84% seen once. Time point described: pretreatment peripheral blood. The V gene's germline CDR1 is LNHDA and CDR2 SQIVND (reference sequence). V was trimmed by 10 bases and J by 7 bases, leaving 14 bases between them. CDR3 size: 12 residues. The sequencing here drew on PBMCs, taken around atezolizumab (anti-PD-L1) treatment. The TCR originated in a man in his fifties or sixties with urothelial cancer. The chain joins TRBV19 to TRBJ2-4, with D perhaps matching TRBD2 (6 bases). In DNA form, the CDR3 reads TGTGCCACTGATGGGGGGTCTAACATTCAGTACTTC. Amino acid sequence: CATDGGSNIQYF.